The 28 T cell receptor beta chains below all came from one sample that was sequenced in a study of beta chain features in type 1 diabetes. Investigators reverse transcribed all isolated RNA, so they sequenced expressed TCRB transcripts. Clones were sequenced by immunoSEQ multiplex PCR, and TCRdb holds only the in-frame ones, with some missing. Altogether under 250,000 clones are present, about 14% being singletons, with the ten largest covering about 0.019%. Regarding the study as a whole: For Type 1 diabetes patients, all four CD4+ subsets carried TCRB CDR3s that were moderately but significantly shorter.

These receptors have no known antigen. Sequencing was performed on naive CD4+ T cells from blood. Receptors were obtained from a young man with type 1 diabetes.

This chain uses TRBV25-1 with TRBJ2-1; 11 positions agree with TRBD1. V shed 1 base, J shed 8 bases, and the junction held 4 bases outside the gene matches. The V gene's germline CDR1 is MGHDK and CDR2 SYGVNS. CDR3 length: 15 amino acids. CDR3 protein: CASSESGQGADEQFF. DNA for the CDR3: TGTGCCAGCAGTGAATCCGGACAGGGGGCAGATGAGCAGTTCTTC.

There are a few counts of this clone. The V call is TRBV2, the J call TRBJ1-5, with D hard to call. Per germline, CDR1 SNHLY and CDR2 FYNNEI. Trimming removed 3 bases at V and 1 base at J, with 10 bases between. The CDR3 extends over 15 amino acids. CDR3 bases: TGTGCCAGCAGTGACCACTTATGGAGCAATCAGCCCCAGCATTTT. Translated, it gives CASSDHLWSNQPQHF.

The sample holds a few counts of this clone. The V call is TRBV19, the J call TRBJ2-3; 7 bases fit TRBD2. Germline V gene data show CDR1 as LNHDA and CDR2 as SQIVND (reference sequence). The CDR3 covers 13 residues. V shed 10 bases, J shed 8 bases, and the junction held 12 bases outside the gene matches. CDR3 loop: CATSGGGMGTQYF. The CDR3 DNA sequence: TGTGCCACCTCGGGGGGAGGCATGGGTACGCAGTATTTT.

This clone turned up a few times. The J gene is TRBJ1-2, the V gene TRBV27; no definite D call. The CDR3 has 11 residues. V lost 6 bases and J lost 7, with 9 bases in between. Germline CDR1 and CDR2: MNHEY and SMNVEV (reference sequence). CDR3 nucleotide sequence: TGTGCCAGCAGAAATCTCGGTGGCTACACCTTC. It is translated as CASRNLGGYTF.

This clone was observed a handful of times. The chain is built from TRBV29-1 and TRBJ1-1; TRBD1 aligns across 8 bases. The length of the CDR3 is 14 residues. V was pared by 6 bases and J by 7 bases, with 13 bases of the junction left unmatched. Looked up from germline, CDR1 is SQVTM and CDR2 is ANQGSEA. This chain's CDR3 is CSVARGQDKLEAFF. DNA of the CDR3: TGCAGCGTCGCGAGGGGACAGGACAAACTTGAAGCTTTCTTT.

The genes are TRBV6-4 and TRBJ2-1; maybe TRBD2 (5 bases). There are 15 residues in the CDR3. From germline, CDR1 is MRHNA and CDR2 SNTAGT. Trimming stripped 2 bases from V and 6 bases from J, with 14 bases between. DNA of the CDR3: TGTGCCAGCAGTGACCAGTTGGGAGAGCTCAATGAGCAGTTCTTC. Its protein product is CASSDQLGELNEQFF.

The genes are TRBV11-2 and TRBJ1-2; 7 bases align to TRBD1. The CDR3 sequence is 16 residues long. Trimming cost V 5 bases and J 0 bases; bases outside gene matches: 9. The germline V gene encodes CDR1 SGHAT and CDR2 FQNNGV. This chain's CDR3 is CASSADRVTANYGYTF. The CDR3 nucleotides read TGTGCCAGCAGCGCAGACAGGGTGACGGCTAACTATGGCTACACCTTC.

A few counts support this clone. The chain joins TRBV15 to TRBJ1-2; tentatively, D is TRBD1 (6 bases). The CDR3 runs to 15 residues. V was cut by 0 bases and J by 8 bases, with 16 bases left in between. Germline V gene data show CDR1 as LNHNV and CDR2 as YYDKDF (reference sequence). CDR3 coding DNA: TGTGCCACCAGCAGAGATGGACAGCCCGGCTGGGGCTACACCTTC. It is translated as CATSRDGQPGWGYTF. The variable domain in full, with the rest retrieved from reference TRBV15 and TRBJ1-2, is DAMVIQNPRYQVTQFGKPVTLSCSQTLNHNVMYWYQQKSSQAPKLLFHYYDKDFNNEADTPDNFQSRRPNTSFCFLDIRSPGLGDTAMYLCATSRDGQPGWGYTFGSGTRLTVV.

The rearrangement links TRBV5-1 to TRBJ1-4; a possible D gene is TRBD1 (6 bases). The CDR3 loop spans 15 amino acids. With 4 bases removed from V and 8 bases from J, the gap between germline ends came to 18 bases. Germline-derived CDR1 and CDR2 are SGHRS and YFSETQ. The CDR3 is CASSPLGGAEEKLFF. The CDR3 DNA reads TGCGCCAGCAGCCCGTTGGGGGGGGCAGAAGAAAAACTGTTTTTT.

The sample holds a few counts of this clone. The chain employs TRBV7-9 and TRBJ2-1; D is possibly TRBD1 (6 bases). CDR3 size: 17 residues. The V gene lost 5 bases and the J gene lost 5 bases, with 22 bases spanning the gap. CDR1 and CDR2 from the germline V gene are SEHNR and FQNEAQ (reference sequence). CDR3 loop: CASSRVPGTSGNNEQFF. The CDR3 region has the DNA TGTGCCAGCAGCAGAGTCCCCGGGACATCGGGCAACAATGAGCAGTTCTTC.

The CDR3 loop is CAWSRAGGLVEQFF. Here the CDR3 DNA reads TGTGCCTGGAGTCGTGCGGGAGGGCTAGTTGAGCAGTTCTTC. The V and J genes are TRBV30 and TRBJ2-1, with TRBD2 matching over 9 bases. Germline V gene lookup returns CDR1 GTSNPN and CDR2 SVGIG (reference sequence). There are 14 residues in the CDR3. Trimming cost V 2 bases and J 9 bases; bases outside gene matches: 8.

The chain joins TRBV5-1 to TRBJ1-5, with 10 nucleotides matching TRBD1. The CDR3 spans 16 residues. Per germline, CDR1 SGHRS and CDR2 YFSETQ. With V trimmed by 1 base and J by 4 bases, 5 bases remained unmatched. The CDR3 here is CASSLSGTGDNQPQHF. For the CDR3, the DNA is TGCGCCAGCAGCTTGAGCGGGACAGGGGATAATCAGCCCCAGCATTTT.

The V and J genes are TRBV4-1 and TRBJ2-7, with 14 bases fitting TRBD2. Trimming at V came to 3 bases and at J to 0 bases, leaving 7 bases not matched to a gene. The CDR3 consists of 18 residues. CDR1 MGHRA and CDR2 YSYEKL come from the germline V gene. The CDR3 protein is CASSQGLAGVVGSYEQYF. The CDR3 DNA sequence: TGCGCCAGCAGCCAGGGACTAGCGGGAGTGGTAGGCTCCTACGAGCAGTACTTC.

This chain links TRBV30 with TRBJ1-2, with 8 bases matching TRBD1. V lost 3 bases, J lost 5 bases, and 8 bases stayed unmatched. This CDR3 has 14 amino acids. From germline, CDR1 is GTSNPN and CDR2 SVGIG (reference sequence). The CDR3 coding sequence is TGTGCCTGGAGGCCTATGACAGGGGAATATGGCTACACCTTC. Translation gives CAWRPMTGEYGYTF.

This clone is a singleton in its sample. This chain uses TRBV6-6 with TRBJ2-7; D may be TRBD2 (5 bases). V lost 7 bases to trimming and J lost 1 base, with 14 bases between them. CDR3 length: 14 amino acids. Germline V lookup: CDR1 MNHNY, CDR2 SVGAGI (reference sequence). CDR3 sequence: CASTSGTGSYEQYF. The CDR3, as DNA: TGTGCCAGCACCTCCGGAACGGGATCCTACGAGCAGTACTTC.

The CDR3 DNA follows: TGTGCCAGCAGAAGACAGGGGGTGGGTGAGCAGTTCTTC. Translated, it gives CASRRQGVGEQFF. This chain uses TRBV6-5 with TRBJ2-1, with 9 bases aligning to TRBD1. Trimming at V came to 6 bases and at J to 9 bases, leaving 6 bases not matched to a gene. From germline, CDR1 is MNHEY and CDR2 SVGAGI. The CDR3 totals 13 residues.

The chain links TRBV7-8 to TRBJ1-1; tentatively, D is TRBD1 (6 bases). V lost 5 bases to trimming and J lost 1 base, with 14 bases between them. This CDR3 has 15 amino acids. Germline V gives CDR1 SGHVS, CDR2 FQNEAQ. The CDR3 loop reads CASSRQGWGNTEAFF. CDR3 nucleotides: TGTGCCAGCAGCAGGCAGGGGTGGGGGAACACTGAAGCTTTCTTT.

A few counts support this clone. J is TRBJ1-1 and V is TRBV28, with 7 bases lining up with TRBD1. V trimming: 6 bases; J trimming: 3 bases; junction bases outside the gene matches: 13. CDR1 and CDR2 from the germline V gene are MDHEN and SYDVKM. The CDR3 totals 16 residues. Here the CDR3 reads CASRTPEGAGDTEAFF. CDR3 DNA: TGTGCCAGCAGGACCCCGGAGGGGGCTGGAGACACTGAAGCTTTCTTT.

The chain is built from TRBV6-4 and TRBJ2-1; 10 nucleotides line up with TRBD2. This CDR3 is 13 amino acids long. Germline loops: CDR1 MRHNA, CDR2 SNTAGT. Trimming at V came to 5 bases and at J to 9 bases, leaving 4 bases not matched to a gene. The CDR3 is CASSRLAGSEQFF. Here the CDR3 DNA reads TGTGCCAGCAGTAGACTAGCGGGTTCTGAGCAGTTCTTC.

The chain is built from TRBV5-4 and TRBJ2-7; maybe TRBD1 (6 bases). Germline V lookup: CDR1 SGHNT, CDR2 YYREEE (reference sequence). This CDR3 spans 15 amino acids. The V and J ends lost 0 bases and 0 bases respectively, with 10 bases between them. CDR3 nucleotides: TGTGCCAGCAGCTTGGATCCAGGGGACTCCTACGAGCAGTACTTC. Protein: CASSLDPGDSYEQYF.

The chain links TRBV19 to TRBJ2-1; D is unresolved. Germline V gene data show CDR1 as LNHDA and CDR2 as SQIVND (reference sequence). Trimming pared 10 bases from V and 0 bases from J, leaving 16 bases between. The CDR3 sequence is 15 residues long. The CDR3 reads CATWAQESSYNEQFF. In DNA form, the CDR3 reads TGTGCCACTTGGGCCCAAGAGAGCTCCTACAATGAGCAGTTCTTC.

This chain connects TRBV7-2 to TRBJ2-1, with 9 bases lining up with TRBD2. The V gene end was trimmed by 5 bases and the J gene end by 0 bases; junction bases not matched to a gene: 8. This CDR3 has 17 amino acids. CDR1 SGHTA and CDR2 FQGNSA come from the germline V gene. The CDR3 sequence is CASSPLAGRGSYNEQFF. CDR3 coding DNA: TGTGCCAGCAGCCCACTAGCGGGTCGGGGCTCCTACAATGAGCAGTTCTTC.

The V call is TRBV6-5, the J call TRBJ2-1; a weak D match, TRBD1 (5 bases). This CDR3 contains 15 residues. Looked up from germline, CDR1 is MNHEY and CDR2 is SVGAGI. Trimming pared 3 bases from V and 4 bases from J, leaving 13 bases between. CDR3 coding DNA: TGTGCCAGCAGTTATGACTTGGGGCCATACAATGAGCAGTTCTTC. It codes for CASSYDLGPYNEQFF.

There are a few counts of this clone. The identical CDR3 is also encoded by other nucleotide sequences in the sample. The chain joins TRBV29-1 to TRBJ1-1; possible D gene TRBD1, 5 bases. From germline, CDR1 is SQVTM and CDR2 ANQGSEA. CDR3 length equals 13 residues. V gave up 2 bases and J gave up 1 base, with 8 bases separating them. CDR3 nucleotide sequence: TGCAGCGTTGAATTGCAGGGGAACACTGAAGCTTTCTTT. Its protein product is CSVELQGNTEAFF. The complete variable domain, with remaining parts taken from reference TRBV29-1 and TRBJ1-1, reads SAVISQKPSRDICQRGTSLTIQCQVDSQVTMMFWYRQQPGQSLTLIATANQGSEATYESGFVIDKFPISRPNLTFSTLTVSNMSPEDSSIYLCSVELQGNTEAFFGQGTRLTVV.

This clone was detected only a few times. This CDR3 is CASSPRQKNIQYF. DNA for the CDR3: TGTGCCAGCAGTCCACGACAGAAAAACATTCAGTACTTC. The gene calls are TRBV6-6 and TRBJ2-4; TRBD1 is a possible D gene (5 bases). Trimming left V 5 bases short and J 4 bases short, with 9 bases between. Germline V gives CDR1 MNHNY, CDR2 SVGAGI (reference sequence). The CDR3 runs to 13 residues.

This chain's CDR3 is CASSQGTSGYNEQFF. The CDR3 DNA sequence: TGTGCCAGCAGCCAGGGGACTAGCGGATACAATGAGCAGTTCTTC. The chain is built from TRBV5-4 and TRBJ2-1; 11 bases map to TRBD2. The CDR3 extends over 15 amino acids. Per the germline V gene, CDR1 is SGHNT and CDR2 is YYREEE (reference sequence). V trimming: 4 bases; J trimming: 4 bases; junction bases outside the gene matches: 4. Complete variable domain (other parts from reference TRBV5-4 and TRBJ2-1): ETGVTQSPTHLIKTRGQQVTLRCSSQSGHNTVSWYQQALGQGPQFIFQYYREEENGRGNFPPRFSGLQFPNYSSELNVNALELDDSALYLCASSQGTSGYNEQFFGPGTRLTVL.

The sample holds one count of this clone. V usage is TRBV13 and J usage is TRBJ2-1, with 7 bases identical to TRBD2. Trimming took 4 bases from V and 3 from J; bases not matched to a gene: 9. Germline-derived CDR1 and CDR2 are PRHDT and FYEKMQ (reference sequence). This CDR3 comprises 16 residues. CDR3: CASSYPGGRDYNEQFF. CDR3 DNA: TGTGCCAGCAGCTACCCCGGCGGGAGAGACTACAATGAGCAGTTCTTC.

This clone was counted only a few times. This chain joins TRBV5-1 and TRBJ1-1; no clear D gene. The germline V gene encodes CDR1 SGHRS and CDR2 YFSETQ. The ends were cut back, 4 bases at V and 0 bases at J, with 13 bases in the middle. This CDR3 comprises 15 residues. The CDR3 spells CASSRVGGMNTEAFF. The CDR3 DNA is TGCGCCAGCAGCCGGGTAGGAGGGATGAACACTGAAGCTTTCTTT.